This entry describes one TCR beta chain. Its target is unknown. One entry per CDR3 protein results from TCRdb running MiXCR on the PCR reads. Altogether approximately 630,000 distinct CDR3 sequences are present, roughly 27% being singletons, with the ten largest covering about 0.84%. This entry is derived from a study of molecular identifiers for immune sequencing clone quantification. Findings of the study overall: One million naive cells reportedly did not prevent detection of spiked Jurkat TCR RNA from one cell.

Sorting selected naive CD8 T cells with a CD8+CD4-CCR7+CD45RA+ phenotype. With 7 bases removed from V and 4 bases from J, the gap between germline ends came to 14 bases. In germline, CDR1 is MDHEN, CDR2 SYDVKM. The CDR3 runs 13 residues. Sequencing input: naive CD8+ T cells from blood, with Jurkat cell RNA spiked in. Stated subset: FACS-sorted CD8+CD4-CCR7+CD45RA+ naive T cells. V and J are TRBV28 and TRBJ2-7, with a possible D match to TRBD2 (5 bases). The sequence was collected from a human donor in good health. Some libraries in this study had Jurkat cell RNA spiked in. The CDR3 DNA sequence: TGTGCCAGCAAATTATTTGGAGGTTACGAGCAGTACTTC. Translating gives CASKLFGGYEQYF.